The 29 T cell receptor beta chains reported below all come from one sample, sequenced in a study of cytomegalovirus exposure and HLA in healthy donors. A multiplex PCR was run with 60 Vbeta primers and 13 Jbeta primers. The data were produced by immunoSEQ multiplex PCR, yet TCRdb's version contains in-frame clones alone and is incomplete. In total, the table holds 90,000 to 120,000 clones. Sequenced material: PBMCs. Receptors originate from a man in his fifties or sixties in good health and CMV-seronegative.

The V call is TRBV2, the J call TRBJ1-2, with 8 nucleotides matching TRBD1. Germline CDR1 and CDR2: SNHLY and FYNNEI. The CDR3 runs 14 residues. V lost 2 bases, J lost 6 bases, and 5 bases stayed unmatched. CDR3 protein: CASSELRTGNGYTF. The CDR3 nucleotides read TGTGCCAGCAGTGAATTACGGACAGGGAATGGCTACACCTTC.

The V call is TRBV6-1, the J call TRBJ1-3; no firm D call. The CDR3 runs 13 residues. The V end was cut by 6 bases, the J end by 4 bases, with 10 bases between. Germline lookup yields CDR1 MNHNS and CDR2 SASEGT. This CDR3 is CASRIGQGNTIYF. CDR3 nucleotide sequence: TGTGCCAGCAGAATTGGGCAGGGAAACACCATATATTTT.

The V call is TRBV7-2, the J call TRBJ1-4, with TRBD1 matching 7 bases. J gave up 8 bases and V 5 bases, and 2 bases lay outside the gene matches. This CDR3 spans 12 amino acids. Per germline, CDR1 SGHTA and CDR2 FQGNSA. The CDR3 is CASSLQGEKLFF. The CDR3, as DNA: TGTGCCAGCAGCCTACAGGGGGAAAAACTGTTTTTT.

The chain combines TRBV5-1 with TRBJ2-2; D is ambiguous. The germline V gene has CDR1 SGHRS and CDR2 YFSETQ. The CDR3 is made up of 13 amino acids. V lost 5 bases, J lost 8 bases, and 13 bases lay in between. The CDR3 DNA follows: TGCGCCAGCAGTTTCGGGTTCCGGGGGGAGCTGTTTTTT. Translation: CASSFGFRGELFF.

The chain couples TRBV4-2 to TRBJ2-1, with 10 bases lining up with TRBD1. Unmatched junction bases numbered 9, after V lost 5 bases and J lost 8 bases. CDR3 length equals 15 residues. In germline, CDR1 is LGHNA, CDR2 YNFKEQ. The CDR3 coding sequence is TGTGCCAGCAGCTATCCGGGACAGGGGTTGGATGAGCAGTTCTTC. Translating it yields CASSYPGQGLDEQFF.

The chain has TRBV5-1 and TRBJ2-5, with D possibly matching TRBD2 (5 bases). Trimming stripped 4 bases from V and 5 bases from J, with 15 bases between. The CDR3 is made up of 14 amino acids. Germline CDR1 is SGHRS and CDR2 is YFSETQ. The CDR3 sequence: CASSPGKAQETQYF. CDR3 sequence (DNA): TGCGCCAGCAGCCCCGGGAAGGCACAGGAGACCCAGTACTTC. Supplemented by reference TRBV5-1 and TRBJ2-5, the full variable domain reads KAGVTQTPRYLIKTRGQQVTLSCSPISGHRSVSWYQQTPGQGLQFLFEYFSETQRNKGNFPGRFSGRQFSNSRSEMNVSTLELGDSALYLCASSPGKAQETQYFGPGTRLLVL.

CDR3 coding DNA: TGTGCCAGCAGTCAAACCACAGGGGTGGACGAAAAACTGTTTTTT. Amino acid sequence: CASSQTTGVDEKLFF. The genes are TRBV25-1 and TRBJ1-4; 7 nucleotides line up with TRBD1. With V trimmed by 5 bases and J by 8 bases, 11 bases remained unmatched. The CDR3 spans 15 residues. In germline, CDR1 is MGHDK, CDR2 SYGVNS.

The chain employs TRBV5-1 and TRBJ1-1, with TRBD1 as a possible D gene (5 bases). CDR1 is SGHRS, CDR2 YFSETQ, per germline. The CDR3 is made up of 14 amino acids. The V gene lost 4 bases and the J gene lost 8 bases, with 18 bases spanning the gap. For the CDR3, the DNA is TGCGCCAGCAGCCAATGGCTTGGGGCGCAGGAAGCTTTCTTT. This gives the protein CASSQWLGAQEAFF. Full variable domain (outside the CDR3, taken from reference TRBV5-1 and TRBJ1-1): KAGVTQTPRYLIKTRGQQVTLSCSPISGHRSVSWYQQTPGQGLQFLFEYFSETQRNKGNFPGRFSGRQFSNSRSEMNVSTLELGDSALYLCASSQWLGAQEAFFGQGTRLTVV.

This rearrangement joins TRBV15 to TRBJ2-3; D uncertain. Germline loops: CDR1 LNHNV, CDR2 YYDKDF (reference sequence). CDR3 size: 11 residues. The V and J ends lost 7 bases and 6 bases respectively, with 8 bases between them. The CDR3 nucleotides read TGTGCCACCACGGGTGGGGATACGCAGTATTTT. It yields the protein CATTGGDTQYF.

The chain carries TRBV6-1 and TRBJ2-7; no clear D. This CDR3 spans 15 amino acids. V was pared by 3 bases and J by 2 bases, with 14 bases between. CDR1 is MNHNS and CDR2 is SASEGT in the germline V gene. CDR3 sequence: CASSDSATLAYEQYF. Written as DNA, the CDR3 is TGTGCCAGCAGTGACTCGGCGACTCTTGCCTACGAGCAGTACTTC.

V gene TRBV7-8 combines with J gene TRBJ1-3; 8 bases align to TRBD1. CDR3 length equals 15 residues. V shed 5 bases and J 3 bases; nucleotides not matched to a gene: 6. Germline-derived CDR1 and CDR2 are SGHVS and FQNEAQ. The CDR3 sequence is CASSTQGAVGNTIYF. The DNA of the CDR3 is TGTGCCAGCAGCACCCAGGGGGCGGTTGGAAACACCATATATTTT. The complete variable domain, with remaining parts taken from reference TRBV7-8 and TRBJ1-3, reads GAGVSQSPRYKVAKRGQDVALRCDPISGHVSLFWYQQALGQGPEFLTYFQNEAQLDKSGLPSDRFFAERPEGSVSTLKIQRTQQEDSAVYLCASSTQGAVGNTIYFGEGSWLTVV.

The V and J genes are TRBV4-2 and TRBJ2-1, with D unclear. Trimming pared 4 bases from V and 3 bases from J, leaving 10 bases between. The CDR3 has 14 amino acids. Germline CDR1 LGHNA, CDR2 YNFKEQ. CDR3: CASSPGVVYNEQFF. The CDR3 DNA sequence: TGTGCCAGCAGCCCTGGAGTAGTCTACAATGAGCAGTTCTTC.

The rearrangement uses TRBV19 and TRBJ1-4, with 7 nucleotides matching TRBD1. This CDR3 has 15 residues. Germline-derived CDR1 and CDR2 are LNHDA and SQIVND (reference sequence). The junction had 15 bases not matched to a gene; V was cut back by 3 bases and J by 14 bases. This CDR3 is CASSIRDRIRAGLFF. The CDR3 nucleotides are TGTGCCAGTAGTATCCGGGACAGAATCCGTGCAGGTCTGTTTTTT.

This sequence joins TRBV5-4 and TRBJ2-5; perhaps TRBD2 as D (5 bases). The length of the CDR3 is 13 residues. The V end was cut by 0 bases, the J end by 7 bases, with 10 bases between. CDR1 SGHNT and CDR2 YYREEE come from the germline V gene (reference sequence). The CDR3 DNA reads TGTGCCAGCAGCTTGGAGCACGAGGGGACCCAGTACTTC. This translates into CASSLEHEGTQYF. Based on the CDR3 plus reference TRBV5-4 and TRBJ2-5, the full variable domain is ETGVTQSPTHLIKTRGQQVTLRCSSQSGHNTVSWYQQALGQGPQFIFQYYREEENGRGNFPPRFSGLQFPNYSSELNVNALELDDSALYLCASSLEHEGTQYFGPGTRLLVL.

As DNA, the CDR3 is TGTGCCAGCAGTAGGACAGCGAATGAAAAACTGTTTTTT. Translation: CASSRTANEKLFF. The V call is TRBV9, the J call TRBJ1-4, with TRBD1 as a possible D gene (6 bases). Germline CDR1 SGDLS, CDR2 YYNGEE. The CDR3 runs 13 residues. Trimming cost V 5 bases and J 5 bases, with 10 bases left between them. The whole variable domain, filled in from reference TRBV9 and TRBJ1-4, reads DSGVTQTPKHLITATGQRVTLRCSPRSGDLSVYWYQQSLDQGLQFLIQYYNGEERAKGNILERFSAQQFPDLHSELNLSSLELGDSALYFCASSRTANEKLFFGSGTQLSVL.

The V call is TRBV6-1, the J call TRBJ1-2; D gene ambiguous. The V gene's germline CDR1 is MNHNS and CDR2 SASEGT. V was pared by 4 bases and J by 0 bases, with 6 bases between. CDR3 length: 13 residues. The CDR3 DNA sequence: TGTGCCAGCAGTGGGGCCGCTAACTATGGCTACACCTTC. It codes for CASSGAANYGYTF.

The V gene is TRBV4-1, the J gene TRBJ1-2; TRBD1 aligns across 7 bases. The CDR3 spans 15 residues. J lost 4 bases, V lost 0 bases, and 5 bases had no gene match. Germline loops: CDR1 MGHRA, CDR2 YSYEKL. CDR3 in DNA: TGCGCCAGCAGCCAAGAGGACAGGTTATTCTATGGCTACACCTTC. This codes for CASSQEDRLFYGYTF.

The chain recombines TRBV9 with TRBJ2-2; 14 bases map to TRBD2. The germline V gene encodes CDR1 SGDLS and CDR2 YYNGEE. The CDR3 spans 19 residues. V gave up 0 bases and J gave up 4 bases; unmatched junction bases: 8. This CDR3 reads CASSVAWTSGGLFTGELFF. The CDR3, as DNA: TGTGCCAGCAGCGTAGCATGGACTAGCGGGGGGCTATTCACCGGGGAGCTGTTTTTT.

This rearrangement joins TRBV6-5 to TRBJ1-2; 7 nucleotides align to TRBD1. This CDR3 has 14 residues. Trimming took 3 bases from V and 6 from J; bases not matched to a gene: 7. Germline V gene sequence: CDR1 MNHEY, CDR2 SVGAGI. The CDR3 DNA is TGTGCCAGCAGTTATTCCGACAGGGCGGATGGCTACACCTTC. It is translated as CASSYSDRADGYTF.

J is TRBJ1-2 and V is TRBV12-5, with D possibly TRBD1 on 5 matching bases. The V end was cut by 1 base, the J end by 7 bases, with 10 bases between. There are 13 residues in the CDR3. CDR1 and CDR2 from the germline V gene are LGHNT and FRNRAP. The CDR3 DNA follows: TGTGCTAGTGGTTTGGATCTCGGGGGTGGCTACACCTTC. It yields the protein CASGLDLGGGYTF.

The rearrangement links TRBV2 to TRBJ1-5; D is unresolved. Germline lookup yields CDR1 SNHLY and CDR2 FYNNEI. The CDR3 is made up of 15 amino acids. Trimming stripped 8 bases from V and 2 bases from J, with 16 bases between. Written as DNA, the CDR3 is TGTGCCAGCCAGAGGTCCTCAGCGGGCAATCAGCCCCAGCATTTT. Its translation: CASQRSSAGNQPQHF.

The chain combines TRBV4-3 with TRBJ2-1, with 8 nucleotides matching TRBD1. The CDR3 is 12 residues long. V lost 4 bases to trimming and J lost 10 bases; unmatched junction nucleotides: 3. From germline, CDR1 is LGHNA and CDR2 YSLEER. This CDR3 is CASSRQGSEQFF. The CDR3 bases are TGCGCCAGCAGCCGACAGGGGAGCGAGCAGTTCTTC.

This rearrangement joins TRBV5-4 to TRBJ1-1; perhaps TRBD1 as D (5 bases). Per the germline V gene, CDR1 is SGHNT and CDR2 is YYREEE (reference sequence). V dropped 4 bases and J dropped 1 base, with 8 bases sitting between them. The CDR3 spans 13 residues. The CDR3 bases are TGTGCCAGCAGCGCTGACAGGAACACTGAAGCTTTCTTT. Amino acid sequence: CASSADRNTEAFF.

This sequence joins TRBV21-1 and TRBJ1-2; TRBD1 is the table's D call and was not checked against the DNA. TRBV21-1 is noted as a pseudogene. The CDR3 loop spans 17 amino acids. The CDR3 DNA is TGTGCCAGCAGCCACCCAAGAAGGGGATTCATGGACTATGGCTACACCTTC. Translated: CASSHPRRGFMDYGYTF.

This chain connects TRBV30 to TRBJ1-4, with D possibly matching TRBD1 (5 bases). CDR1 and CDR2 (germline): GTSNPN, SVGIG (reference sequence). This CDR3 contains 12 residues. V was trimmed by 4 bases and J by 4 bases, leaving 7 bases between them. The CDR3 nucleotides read TGTGCCTGGATTGACAGTAATGAAAAACTGTTTTTT. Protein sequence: CAWIDSNEKLFF.

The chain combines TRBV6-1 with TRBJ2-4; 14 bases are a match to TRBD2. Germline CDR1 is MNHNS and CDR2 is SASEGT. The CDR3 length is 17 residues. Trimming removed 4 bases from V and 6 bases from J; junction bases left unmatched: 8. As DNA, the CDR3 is TGTGCCAGCAGTGGGGGTGGGACTAGCGGGAGAGGAAACATTCAGTACTTC. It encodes CASSGGGTSGRGNIQYF.

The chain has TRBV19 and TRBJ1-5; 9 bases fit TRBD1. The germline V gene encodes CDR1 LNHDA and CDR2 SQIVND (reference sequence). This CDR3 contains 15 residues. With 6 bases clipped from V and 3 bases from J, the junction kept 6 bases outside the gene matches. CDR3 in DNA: TGTGCCAGTAGCCTAGGGACAGGGCTCAATCAGCCCCAGCATTTT. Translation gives CASSLGTGLNQPQHF.

As DNA, the CDR3 is TGTGCCAGCAGCCATCGACAGGGAAGTGCCTACGAGCAGTACTTC. It is translated as CASSHRQGSAYEQYF. The chain joins TRBV7-2 to TRBJ2-7; 7 bases line up with TRBD1. The trim removed 5 bases at V and 2 bases at J, leaving 9 bases unmatched. The CDR3 covers 15 residues. Germline assignment: CDR1 SGHTA and CDR2 FQGNSA.

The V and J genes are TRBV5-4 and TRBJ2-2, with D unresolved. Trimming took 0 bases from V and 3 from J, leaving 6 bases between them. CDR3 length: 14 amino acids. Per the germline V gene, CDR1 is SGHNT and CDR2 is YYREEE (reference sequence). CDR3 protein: CASSLGAYTGELFF. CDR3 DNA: TGTGCCAGCAGCTTGGGGGCTTACACCGGGGAGCTGTTTTTT.